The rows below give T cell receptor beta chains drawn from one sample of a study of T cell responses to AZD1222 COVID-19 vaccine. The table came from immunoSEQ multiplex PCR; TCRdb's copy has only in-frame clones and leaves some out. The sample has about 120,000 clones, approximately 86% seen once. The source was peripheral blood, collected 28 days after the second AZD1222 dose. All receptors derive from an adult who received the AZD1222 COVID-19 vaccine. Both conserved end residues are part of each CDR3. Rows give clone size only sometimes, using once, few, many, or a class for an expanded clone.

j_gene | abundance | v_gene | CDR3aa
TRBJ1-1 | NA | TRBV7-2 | CASSWRVGLTEAFF
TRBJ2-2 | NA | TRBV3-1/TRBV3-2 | CASSPEVTFTGELFF
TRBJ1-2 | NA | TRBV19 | CASSYLGSGYGYTF
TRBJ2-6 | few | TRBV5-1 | CASSRTGSSGANVLTF
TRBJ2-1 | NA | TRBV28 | CASSFRHSYNEQFF
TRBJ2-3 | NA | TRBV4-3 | CASSQGVVGGTSTDTQYF
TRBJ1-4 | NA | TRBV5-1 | CASSLMGEKLFF
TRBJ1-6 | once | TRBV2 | CASSVVWTSEANSPLHF
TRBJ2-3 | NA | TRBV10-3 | CAIRAGGTTDTQYF
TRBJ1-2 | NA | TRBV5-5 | CASSLAGDSVYGYTF
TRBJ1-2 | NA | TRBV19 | CASSKPGQGYGYTF
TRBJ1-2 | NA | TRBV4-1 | CASSQEGATGGYGYTF
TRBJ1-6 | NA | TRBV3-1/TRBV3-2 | CASSPTTVNSPLHF
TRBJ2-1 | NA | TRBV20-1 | CSARALLEQFF
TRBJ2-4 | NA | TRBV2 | CASSEWAGDENIQYF
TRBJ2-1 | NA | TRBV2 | CASSEPPYNEQFF
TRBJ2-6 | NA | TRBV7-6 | CASRDLGGSGANVLTF
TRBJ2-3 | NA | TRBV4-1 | CASSSQGEERYTDTQYF
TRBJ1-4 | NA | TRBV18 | CASSPGGQGRTTNEKLFF
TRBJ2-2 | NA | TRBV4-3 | CASSQKGTGGIGELFF
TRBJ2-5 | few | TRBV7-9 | CASSDRELETQYF
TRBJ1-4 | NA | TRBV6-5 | CASSYHGPVNEKLFF
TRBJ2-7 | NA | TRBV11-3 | CASSFGGRDYEQYF
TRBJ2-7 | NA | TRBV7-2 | CASSLAGSKRGPASEQYF
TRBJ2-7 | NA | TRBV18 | CASSGRGLAGYEQYF
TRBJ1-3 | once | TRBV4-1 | CASSQGGTGNTIYF
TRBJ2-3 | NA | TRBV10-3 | CAISEARAALRTDTQYF
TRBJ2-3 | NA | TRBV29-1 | CSVEGSAGTDTQYF